Each of the 6 T cell receptor beta chains below was sequenced from the same sample in a study of tumor and adjacent non-tumor tissue in lung cancer. No cell sorting was done before RNA was extracted from the tissue. Distant lung tissue was collected more than 3 cm away from the tumor edge. The library came from three nested PCR rounds adapted from ARM-PCR protocols. TCRdb re-derived calls from the multiplex PCR reads in MiXCR, one entry per CDR3 protein. The data contain tens of thousands of distinct CDR3 sequences, roughly 80% of them seen just once; the ten biggest clones take up 50% to 65%. Sequenced input: distant non-tumor lung tissue. The receptors come from a man aged 55 to 70 with non-small cell lung cancer.

The chain recombines TRBV11-3 with TRBJ1-6; D not certain. The CDR3 sequence is 12 residues long. Trimming shortened V by 10 bases and J by 11 bases, and 15 bases separated the two germline ends. Germline loops: CDR1 SGHNT, CDR2 YENEEA. The CDR3 reads CANCDGYPPLHF. CDR3 DNA: TGTGCCAACTGCGACGGCTATCCACCCCTCCACTTT.

About this clonotype itself: One end of the junction varies from germline; a read error may be responsible. The CDR3 region has the DNA TGTACCAGCAGTACTACACGGACAGGTGGTTACACCTTC. Residues: CTSSTTRTGGYTF. The V and J genes are TRBV6-5 and TRBJ1-2; 7 nucleotides agree with TRBD1. Per germline, CDR1 MNHEY and CDR2 SVGAGI. This CDR3 comprises 13 residues.

To note about this clonotype: Lacking the conserved final phenylalanine or tryptophan, this CDR3 likely reflects a read error. The rearrangement uses TRBV11-2 and TRBJ2-3; tentatively, D is TRBD2 (6 bases). The CDR3 has 13 amino acids. Looked up from germline, CDR1 is SGHAT and CDR2 is FQNNGV. In nucleotides, the CDR3 is TGTGCCAGTAGCTTAGGAGGGCCAGATACGCAGTATCTT. This codes for CASSLGGPDTQYL.

Concerning this clonotype: One base away lies a much larger clone, so this may be a sequencing read error. The conserved closing phenylalanine or tryptophan is absent in this CDR3, likely reflecting a read error. This chain connects TRBV12-3 or TRBV12-4 to TRBJ1-5; D not resolved. The V end lost 3 bases, the J end lost 2 bases, and 14 bases lay between the germline ends. This CDR3 region has 16 residues. CDR3 DNA sequence: TGTGCCAGCAGTTTGGTCCTCGGGGAGGGCAATCAGCCCCAGCATCTT. Translating gives CASSLVLGEGNQPQHL.

Concerning this clonotype itself: A much larger clone lies a single base off, so this may be a read error. The chain joins TRBV30 to TRBJ2-7, with D possibly matching TRBD2 (5 bases). In germline, CDR1 is GTSNPN, CDR2 SVGIG (reference sequence). Deletions cut 0 bases from V and 3 bases from J, with 12 bases between. The CDR3 spans 14 residues. The CDR3 spells CAWSVSERFYEQYF. CDR3 nucleotide sequence: TGTGCCTGGAGTGTTTCGGAGCGGTTCTACGAGCAGTACTTC.

Worth noting for this clonotype: The germline gene is not matched at one end of the junction; a read error may be the cause. The chain uses TRBV20-1 and TRBJ1-2; 9 positions agree with TRBD1. The CDR3 sequence is 14 residues long. The germline V gene encodes CDR1 DFQATT and CDR2 SNEGSKA (reference sequence). CDR3 coding DNA: TGCAGTGCCCAGGGACAGGGAAGAATCTATGGCTACATCTTC. It specifies CSAQGQGRIYGYIF.